This T cell receptor (beta chain) was sequenced in a study of cytomegalovirus exposure and HLA in healthy donors. Donors likely had unrecorded immune exposures despite being nominally healthy when sampled. CDR1 is ENHRY, CDR2 SYGVKD, per germline. This CDR3 has 16 amino acids. The V end lost 0 bases, the J end lost 2 bases, and 11 bases lay between the germline ends. In the PCR, 60 Vbeta and 13 Jbeta primers were used. Libraries were prepared by immunoSEQ multiplex PCR; TCRdb keeps only in-frame clonotypes and omits some of them. The repertoire includes 100,000 to 150,000 clones, 75% to 85% of them detected once, and approximately 9% sits in the top ten.

This clonotype was sampled from a man younger than 40 in good health and CMV-seropositive. The specimen sequenced was PBMCs. V usage is TRBV10-3 and J usage is TRBJ1-5, with TRBD1 as a possible D gene (6 bases). As DNA, the CDR3 is TGTGCCATCAGTGAGTCGGGGGCCTACGGCAATCAGCCCCAGCATTTT. Translating it yields CAISESGAYGNQPQHF.